The present TCR beta chain was sequenced within a study of blood T cell repertoires in COVID-19. At the level of the study: Sites in the United States, Italy and Spain provided acute and convalescent COVID-19 samples.

Clones were read by immunoSEQ multiplex PCR, and TCRdb kept only the in-frame ones, dropping some. The profile shows 300,000 to 450,000 clones, around 90% of them singletons. Participants had their cohort set by participant-reported clinical history. The sequence was collected from a woman in her late teens or twenties who had recovered from COVID-19. Sequenced input: PBMCs or T cells enriched from blood (not recorded which).

The CDR3 nucleotides are TGTGCCAGCAGCCGCCGACAGGCCCTGAACACCGGGGAGCTGTTTTTT. Amino acid sequence: CASSRRQALNTGELFF. This chain links TRBV7-3 with TRBJ2-2, with TRBD1 as a possible D gene (6 bases). Germline V gene data show CDR1 as SGHTA and CDR2 as FQGTGA. V dropped 5 bases and J dropped 1 base, with 14 bases sitting between them. The CDR3 consists of 16 residues.